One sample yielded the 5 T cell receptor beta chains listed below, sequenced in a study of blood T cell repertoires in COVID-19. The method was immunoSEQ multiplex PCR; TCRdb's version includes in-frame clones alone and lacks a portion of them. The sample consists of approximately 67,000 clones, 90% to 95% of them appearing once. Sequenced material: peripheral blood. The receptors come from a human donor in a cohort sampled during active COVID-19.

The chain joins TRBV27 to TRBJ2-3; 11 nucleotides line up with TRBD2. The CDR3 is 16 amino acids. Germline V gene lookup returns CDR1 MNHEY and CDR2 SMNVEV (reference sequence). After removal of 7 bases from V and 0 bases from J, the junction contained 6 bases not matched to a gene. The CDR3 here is CASKRGLAESTDTQYF. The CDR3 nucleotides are TGTGCCAGCAAAAGGGGACTAGCGGAAAGCACAGATACGCAGTATTTT.

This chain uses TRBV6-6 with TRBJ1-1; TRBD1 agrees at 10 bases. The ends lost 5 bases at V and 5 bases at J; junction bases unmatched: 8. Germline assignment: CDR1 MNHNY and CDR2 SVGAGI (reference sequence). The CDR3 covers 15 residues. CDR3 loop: CASSTRDRGGTEAFF. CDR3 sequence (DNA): TGTGCCAGCAGTACCCGGGACAGGGGAGGTACTGAAGCTTTCTTT.

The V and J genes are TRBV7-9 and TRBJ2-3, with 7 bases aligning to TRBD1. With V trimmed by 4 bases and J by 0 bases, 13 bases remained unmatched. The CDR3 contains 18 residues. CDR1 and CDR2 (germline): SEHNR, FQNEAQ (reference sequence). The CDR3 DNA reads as TGTGCCAGCAGCTCGTCGAGGGTAGGGACAGCTAGCACAGATACGCAGTATTTT. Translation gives CASSSSRVGTASTDTQYF.

The CDR3: CASSYRDWIYEQYF. CDR3 nucleotides: TGTGCCAGCAGTTACCGGGACTGGATCTACGAGCAGTACTTC. This chain links TRBV6-2 or TRBV6-3 with TRBJ2-7, with D tentatively TRBD2 (6 bases). CDR3 length: 14 amino acids. V lost 2 bases and J 3 bases, leaving 11 bases between the germline ends. Germline V gene sequence: CDR1 MNHEY, CDR2 SVGEGT.

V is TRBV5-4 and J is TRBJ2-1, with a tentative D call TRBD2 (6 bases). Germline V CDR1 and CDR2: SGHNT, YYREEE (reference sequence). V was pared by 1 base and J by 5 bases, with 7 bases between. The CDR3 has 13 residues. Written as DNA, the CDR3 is TGTGCCAGCAGCTTGCAGCGGGACAATGAGCAGTTCTTC. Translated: CASSLQRDNEQFF.